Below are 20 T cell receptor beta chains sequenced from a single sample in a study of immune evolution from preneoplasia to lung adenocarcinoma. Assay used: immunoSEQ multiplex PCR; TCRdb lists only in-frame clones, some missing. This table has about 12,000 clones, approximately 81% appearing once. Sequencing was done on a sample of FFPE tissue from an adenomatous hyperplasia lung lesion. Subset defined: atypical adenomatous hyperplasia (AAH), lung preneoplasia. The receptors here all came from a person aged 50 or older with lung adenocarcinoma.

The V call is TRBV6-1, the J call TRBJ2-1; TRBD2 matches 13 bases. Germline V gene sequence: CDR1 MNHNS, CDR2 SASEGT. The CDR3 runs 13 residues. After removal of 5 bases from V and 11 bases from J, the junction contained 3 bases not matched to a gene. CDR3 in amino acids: CASSPGTSGKQFF. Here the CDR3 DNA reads TGTGCCAGCAGTCCTGGGACTAGCGGGAAGCAGTTCTTC.

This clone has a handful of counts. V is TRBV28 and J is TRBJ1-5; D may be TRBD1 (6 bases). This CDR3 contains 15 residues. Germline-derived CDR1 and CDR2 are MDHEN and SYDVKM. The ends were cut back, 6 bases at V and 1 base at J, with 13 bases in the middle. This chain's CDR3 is CASSPRRGSNQPQHF. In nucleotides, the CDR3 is TGTGCCAGCAGCCCTCGGAGGGGGAGCAATCAGCCCCAGCATTTT.

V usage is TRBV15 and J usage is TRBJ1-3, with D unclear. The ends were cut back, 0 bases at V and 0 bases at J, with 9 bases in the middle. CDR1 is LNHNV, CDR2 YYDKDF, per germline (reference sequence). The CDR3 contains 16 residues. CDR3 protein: CATSRDHASSGNTIYF. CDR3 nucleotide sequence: TGTGCCACCAGCAGAGATCACGCGAGCTCTGGAAACACCATATATTTT.

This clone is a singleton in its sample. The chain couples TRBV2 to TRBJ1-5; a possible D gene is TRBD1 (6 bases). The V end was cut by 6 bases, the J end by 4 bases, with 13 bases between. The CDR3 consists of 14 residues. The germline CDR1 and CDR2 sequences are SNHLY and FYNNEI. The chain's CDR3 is CASRDTGFNQPQHF. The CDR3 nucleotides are TGTGCCAGCAGGGATACAGGGTTTAATCAGCCCCAGCATTTT.

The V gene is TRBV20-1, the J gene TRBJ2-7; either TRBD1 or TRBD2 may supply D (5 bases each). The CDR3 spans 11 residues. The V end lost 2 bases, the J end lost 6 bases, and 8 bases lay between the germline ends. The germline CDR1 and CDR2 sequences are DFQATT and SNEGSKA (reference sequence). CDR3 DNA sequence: TGCAGTGCTAGATGGGACCGCGAGCAGTACTTC. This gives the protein CSARWDREQYF.

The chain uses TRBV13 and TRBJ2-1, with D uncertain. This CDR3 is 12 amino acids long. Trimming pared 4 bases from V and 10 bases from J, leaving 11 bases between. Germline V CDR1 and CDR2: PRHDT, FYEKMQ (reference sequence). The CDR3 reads CASSSSSLEQFF. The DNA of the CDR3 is TGTGCCAGCAGCTCCTCCAGTCTGGAGCAGTTCTTC.

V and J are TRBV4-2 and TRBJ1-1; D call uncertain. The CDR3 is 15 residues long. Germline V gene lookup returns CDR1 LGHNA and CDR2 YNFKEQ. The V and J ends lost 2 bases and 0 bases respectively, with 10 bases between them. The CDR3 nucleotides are TGTGCCAGCAGCCAATCGAGGAGTTTGAACACTGAAGCTTTCTTT. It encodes CASSQSRSLNTEAFF.

The CDR3 DNA reads as TGTGCCAGCAGCTTAAAATCAAGGGGGCCAGCCGGGGAGCTGTTTTTT. Its translation is CASSLKSRGPAGELFF. The chain recombines TRBV7-3 with TRBJ2-2; 7 bases fit TRBD1. V dropped 1 base and J dropped 6; count of bases not matched to a gene: 8. CDR1 and CDR2 (germline): SGHTA, FQGTGA. The CDR3 is 16 residues long.

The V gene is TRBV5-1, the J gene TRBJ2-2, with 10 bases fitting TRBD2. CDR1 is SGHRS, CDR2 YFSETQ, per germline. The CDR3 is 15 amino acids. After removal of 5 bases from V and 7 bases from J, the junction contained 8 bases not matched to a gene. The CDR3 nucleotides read TGCGCCAGCAGTCAACAAGCGGGAGGGATCGGGGAGCTGTTTTTT. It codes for CASSQQAGGIGELFF.

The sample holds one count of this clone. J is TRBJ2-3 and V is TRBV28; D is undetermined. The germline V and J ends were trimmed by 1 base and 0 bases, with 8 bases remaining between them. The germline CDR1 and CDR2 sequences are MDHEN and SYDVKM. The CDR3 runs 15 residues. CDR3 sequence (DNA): TGTGCCAGCAGTTTATCAGTCCTTAGCACAGATACGCAGTATTTT. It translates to CASSLSVLSTDTQYF.

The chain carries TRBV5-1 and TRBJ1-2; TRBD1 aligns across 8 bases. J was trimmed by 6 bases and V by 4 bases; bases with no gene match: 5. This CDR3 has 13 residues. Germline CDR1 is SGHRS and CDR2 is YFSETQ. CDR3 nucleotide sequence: TGCGCCAGCAGCCCGGGGACAGGACATGGCTACACCTTC. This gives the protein CASSPGTGHGYTF. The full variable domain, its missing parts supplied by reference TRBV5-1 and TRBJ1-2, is KAGVTQTPRYLIKTRGQQVTLSCSPISGHRSVSWYQQTPGQGLQFLFEYFSETQRNKGNFPGRFSGRQFSNSRSEMNVSTLELGDSALYLCASSPGTGHGYTFGSGTRLTVV.

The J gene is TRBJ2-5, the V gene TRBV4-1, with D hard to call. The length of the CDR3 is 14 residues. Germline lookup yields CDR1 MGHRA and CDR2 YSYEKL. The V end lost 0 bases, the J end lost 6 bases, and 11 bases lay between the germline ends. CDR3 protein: CASSQDQVRQTQYF. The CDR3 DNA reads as TGCGCCAGCAGCCAAGATCAGGTTCGACAGACCCAGTACTTC.

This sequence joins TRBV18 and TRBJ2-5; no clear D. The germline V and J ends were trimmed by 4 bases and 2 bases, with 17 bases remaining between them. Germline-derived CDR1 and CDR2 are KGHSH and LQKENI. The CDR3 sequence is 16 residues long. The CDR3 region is CASSRKTTAYQETQYF. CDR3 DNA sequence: TGTGCCAGCTCACGAAAGACAACCGCCTATCAAGAGACCCAGTACTTC.

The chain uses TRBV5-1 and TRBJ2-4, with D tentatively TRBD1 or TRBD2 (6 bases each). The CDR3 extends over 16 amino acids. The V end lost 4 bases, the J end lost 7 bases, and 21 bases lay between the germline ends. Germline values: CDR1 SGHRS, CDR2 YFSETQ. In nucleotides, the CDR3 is TGCGCCAGCAGCAGTACTCCGGGGGCTTCGAACAACATTCAGTACTTC. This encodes CASSSTPGASNNIQYF.

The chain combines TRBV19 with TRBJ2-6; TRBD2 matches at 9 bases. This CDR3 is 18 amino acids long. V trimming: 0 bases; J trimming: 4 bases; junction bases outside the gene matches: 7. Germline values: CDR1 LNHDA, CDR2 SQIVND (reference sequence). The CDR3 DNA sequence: TGTGCCAGTAGTATAGATCGAGCGGGGGGTTCAGGGGCCAACGTCCTGACTTTC. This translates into CASSIDRAGGSGANVLTF.

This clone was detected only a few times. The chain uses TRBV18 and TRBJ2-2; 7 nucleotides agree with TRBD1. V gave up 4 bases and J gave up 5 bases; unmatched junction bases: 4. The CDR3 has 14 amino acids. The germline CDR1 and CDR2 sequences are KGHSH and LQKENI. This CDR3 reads CASSLTGATGELFF. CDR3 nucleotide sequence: TGTGCCAGCTCACTTACAGGGGCGACCGGGGAGCTGTTTTTT.

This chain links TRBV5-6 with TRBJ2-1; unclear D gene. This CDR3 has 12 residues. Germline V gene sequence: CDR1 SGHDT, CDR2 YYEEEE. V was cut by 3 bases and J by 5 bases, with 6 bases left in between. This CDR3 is CASSSWDNEQFF. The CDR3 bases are TGTGCCAGCAGCTCTTGGGACAATGAGCAGTTCTTC.

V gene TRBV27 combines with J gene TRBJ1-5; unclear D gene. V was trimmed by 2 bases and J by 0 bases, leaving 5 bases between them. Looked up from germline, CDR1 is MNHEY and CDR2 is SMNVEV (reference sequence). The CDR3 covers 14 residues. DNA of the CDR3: TGTGCCAGCAGTTTAAGGTATAGCAATCAGCCCCAGCATTTT. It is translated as CASSLRYSNQPQHF.

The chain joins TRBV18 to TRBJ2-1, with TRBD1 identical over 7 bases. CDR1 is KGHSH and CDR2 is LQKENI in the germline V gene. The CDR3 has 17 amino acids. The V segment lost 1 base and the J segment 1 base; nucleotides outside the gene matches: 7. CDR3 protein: CASSPQATGLSYNEQFF. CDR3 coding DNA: TGTGCCAGCTCACCACAGGCGACAGGGCTATCCTACAATGAGCAGTTCTTC.

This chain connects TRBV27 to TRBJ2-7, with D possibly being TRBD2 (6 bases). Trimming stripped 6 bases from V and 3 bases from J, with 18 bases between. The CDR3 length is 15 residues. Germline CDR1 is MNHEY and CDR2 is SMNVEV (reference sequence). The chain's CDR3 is CASREGAETIYEQYF. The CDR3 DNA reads TGTGCCAGCAGGGAGGGAGCTGAGACGATCTACGAGCAGTACTTC.